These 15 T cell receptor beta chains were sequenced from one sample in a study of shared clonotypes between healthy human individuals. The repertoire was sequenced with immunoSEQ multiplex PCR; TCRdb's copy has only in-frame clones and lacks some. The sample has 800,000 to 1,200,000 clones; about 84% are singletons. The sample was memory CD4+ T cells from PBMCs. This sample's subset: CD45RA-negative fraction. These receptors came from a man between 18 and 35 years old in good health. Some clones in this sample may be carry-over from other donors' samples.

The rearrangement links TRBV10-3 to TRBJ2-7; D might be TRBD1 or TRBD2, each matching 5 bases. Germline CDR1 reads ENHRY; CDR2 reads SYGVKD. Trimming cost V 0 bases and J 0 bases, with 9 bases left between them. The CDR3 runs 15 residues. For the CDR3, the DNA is TGTGCCATCAGTGAGTCGGGGGTTCCCTCCTACGAGCAGTACTTC. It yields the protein CAISESGVPSYEQYF.

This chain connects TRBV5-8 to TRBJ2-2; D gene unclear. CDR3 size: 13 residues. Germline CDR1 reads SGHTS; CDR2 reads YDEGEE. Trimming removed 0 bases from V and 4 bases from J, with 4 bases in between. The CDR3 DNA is TGTGCCAGCAGCTTGGTGGGCACCGGGGAGCTGTTTTTT. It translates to CASSLVGTGELFF.

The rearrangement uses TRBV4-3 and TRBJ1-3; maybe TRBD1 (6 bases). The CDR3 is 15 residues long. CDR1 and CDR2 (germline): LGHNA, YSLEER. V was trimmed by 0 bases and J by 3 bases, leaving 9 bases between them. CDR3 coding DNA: TGCGCCAGCAGCCAAGAGGGCAGGGGTGGAAACACCATATATTTT. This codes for CASSQEGRGGNTIYF.

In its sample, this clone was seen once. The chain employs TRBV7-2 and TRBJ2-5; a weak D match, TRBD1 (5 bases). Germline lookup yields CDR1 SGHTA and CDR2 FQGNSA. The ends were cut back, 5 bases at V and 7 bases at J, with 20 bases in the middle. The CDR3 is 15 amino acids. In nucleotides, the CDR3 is TGTGCCAGCAGCCAAAGGGGCACGGGTTTGGGGACCCAGTACTTC. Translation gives CASSQRGTGLGTQYF.

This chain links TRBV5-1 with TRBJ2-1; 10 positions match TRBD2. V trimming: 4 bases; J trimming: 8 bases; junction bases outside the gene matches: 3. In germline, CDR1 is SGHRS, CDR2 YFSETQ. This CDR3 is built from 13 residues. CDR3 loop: CASSPGLAHEQFF. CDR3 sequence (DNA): TGCGCCAGCAGCCCGGGACTAGCGCATGAGCAGTTCTTC.

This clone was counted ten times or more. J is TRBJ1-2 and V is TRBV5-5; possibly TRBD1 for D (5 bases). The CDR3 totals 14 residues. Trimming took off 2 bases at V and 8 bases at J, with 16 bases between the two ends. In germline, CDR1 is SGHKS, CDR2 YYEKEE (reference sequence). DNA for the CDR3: TGTGCCAGCAGCTTATTCCCCAGGGCCGGCGGCTACACCTTC. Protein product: CASSLFPRAGGYTF.

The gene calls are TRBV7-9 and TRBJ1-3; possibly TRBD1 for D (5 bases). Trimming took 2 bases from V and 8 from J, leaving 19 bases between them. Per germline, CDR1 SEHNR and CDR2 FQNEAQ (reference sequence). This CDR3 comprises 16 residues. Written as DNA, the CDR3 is TGTGCCAGCAGCTTAACTCTCCGGGCCGCCAGGGACACCATATATTTT. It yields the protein CASSLTLRAARDTIYF.

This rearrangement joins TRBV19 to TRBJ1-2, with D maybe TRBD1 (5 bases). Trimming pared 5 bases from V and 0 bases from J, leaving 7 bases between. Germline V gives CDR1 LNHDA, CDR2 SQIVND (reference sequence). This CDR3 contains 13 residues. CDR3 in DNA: TGTGCCAGTAGTTGGGGGGCTAACTATGGCTACACCTTC. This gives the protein CASSWGANYGYTF.

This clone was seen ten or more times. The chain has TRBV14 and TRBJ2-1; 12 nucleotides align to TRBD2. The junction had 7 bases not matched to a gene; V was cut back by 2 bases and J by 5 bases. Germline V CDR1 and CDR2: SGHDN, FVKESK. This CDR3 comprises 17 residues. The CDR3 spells CASSQLAGGPRDNEQFF. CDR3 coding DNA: TGTGCCAGCAGCCAACTAGCGGGAGGGCCTCGAGACAATGAGCAGTTCTTC. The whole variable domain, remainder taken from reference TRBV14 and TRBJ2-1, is EAGVTQFPSHSVIEKGQTVTLRCDPISGHDNLYWYRRVMGKEIKFLLHFVKESKQDESGMPNNRFLAERTGGTYSTLKVQPAELEDSGVYFCASSQLAGGPRDNEQFFGPGTRLTVL.

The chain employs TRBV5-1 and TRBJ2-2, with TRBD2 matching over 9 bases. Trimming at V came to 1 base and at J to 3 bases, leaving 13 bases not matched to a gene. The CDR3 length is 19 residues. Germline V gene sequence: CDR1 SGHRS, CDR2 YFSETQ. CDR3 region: CASSLLLAGGPGYTGELFF. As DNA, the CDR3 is TGCGCCAGCAGCTTGTTACTGGCGGGAGGGCCGGGGTACACCGGGGAGCTGTTTTTT. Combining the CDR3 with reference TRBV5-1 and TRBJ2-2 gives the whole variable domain KAGVTQTPRYLIKTRGQQVTLSCSPISGHRSVSWYQQTPGQGLQFLFEYFSETQRNKGNFPGRFSGRQFSNSRSEMNVSTLELGDSALYLCASSLLLAGGPGYTGELFFGEGSRLTVL.

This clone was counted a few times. CDR3 coding DNA: TGTGCCAGCAGTGGGGCGACAGGTCAGGACTCTGGGGCCAACGTCCTGACTTTC. It encodes CASSGATGQDSGANVLTF. J is TRBJ2-6 and V is TRBV6-1; D possibly corresponds to TRBD1 (6 bases). CDR1 MNHNS and CDR2 SASEGT come from the germline V gene. Trimming shortened V by 4 bases and J by 0 bases, and 16 bases separated the two germline ends. The CDR3 extends over 18 amino acids.

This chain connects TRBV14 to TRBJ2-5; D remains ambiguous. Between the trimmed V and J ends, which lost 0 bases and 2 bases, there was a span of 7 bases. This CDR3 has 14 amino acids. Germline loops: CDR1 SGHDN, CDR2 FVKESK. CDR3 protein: CASSQDGRQETQYF. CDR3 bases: TGTGCCAGCAGCCAAGATGGCAGACAAGAGACCCAGTACTTC.

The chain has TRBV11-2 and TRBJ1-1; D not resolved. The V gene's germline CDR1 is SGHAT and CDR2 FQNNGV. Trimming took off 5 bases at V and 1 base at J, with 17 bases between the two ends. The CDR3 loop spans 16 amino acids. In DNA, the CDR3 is TGTGCCAGCAGCCCCGTCGAGGGTAGGGCGAACACTGAAGCTTTCTTT. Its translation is CASSPVEGRANTEAFF. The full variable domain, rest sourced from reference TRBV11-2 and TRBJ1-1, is EAGVAQSPRYKIIEKRQSVAFWCNPISGHATLYWYQQILGQGPKLLIQFQNNGVVDDSQLPKDRFSAERLKGVDSTLKIQPAKLEDSAVYLCASSPVEGRANTEAFFGQGTRLTVV.

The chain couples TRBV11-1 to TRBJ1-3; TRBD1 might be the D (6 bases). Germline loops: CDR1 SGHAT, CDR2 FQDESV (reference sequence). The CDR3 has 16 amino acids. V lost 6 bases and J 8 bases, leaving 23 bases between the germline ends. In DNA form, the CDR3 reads TGTGCCAGCAGATACGGACAGCCGGCCGCGTCTGACACCATATATTTT. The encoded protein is CASRYGQPAASDTIYF.

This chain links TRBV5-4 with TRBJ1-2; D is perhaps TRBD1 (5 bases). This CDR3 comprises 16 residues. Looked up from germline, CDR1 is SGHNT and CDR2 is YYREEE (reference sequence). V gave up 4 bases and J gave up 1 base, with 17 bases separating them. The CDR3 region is CASSNGVGPLNYGYTF. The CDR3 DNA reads TGTGCCAGCAGCAACGGAGTGGGGCCCCTTAACTATGGCTACACCTTC.